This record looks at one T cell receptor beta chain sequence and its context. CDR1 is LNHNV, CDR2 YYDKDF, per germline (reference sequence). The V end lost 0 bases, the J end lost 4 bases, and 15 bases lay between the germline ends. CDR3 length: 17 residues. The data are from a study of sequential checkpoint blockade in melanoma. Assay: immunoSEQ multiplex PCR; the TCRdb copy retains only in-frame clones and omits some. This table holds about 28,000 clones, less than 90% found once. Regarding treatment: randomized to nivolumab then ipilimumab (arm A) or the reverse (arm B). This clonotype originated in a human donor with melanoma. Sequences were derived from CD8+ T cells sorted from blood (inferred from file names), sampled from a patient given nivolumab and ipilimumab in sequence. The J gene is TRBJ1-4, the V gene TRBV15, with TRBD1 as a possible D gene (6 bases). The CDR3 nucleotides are TGTGCCACCAGCAGAGATCATGCGACAGGACGTAATGAAAAACTGTTTTTT. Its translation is CATSRDHATGRNEKLFF.